The following is a TCR beta chain sequence with its context. This sample was included in a study of blood T cell repertoires in COVID-19. Study context: Collection of acute and convalescent COVID-19 samples took place in the United States, Italy and Spain. The cDNA or gDNA used as material had been derived from T cells, B-cell-depleted T cells, or PBMCs.

The protocol was immunoSEQ multiplex PCR, while the TCRdb copy is restricted to in-frame clones and leaves out a portion. The table lists fewer than 350,000 clones, about 87% of them singletons. Seattle cases were enrolled at active infection and followed longitudinally. The ends lost 6 bases at V and 8 bases at J; junction bases unmatched: 7. CDR1 and CDR2 (germline): LNHDA, SQIVND (reference sequence). The CDR3 is 14 residues long. This rearrangement joins TRBV19 to TRBJ2-1, with 10 bases matching TRBD1. This sequence originates from a woman aged 25 to 39 with COVID-19, enrolled during active disease. The material sequenced was peripheral blood. The CDR3 nucleotides are TGTGCCAGTAGGGCGGGACAGGGGATCTATGAGCAGTTCTTC. Translated: CASRAGQGIYEQFF.